Included here is one T cell receptor beta chain sequence, with context. Its target is unknown. The data are from a study of T cells in Graves' hyperthyroidism and ophthalmopathy. Study overall: Initial diagnosis, before any treatment, was when peripheral blood was collected. Study outcomes and limitations: Stable hyperthyroidism was told apart from ophthalmopathy by a model built on 13 V-J features.

Template material for amplifying TCR beta CDR3 regions consisted of RNA transcripts. HTBI primers were used for first-round RT-PCR of the TCR CDR3. Using its own MiXCR run on the multiplex PCR reads, TCRdb lists one record per CDR3 protein. The table has about 610,000 distinct CDR3 sequences, under 15% seen once; the top ten hold around 4.1%. This receptor was identified in a woman aged 40 to 50 with Graves' ophthalmopathy. Material: blood.

The CDR3 loop reads CASSVSAGPNQPQHF. In DNA form, the CDR3 reads TGCGCCAGCAGTGTTTCGGCAGGCCCAAATCAGCCCCAGCATTTT. This sequence joins TRBV10-2 and TRBJ1-5; no firm D call. Germline lookup yields CDR1 WSHSY and CDR2 SAAADI. V gave up 4 bases and J gave up 4 bases, with 14 bases separating them. This CDR3 comprises 15 residues.